Shown below are 5 T cell receptor beta chains from a single sample sequenced in a study of CD8+ T cells in alopecia areata. Regarding treatment: oral pan-JAK inhibitor, 5-10 mg twice daily. As the sequencing template, cDNA was produced by extracting RNA and reverse transcribing it. TCRdb's copy holds only in-frame clones and misses some; the assay was immunoSEQ multiplex PCR. There are about 210,000 clones in the sample; approximately 57% occur only once, and 1.6% lies in the top ten. The sequencing here drew on CD4+ T cells sorted from blood, taken at week 4, from a patient treated with tofacitinib. Receptors originate from a human donor with alopecia areata.

The rearrangement uses TRBV6-5 and TRBJ2-4, with D possibly matching TRBD2 (5 bases). The CDR3 length is 14 residues. Looked up from germline, CDR1 is MNHEY and CDR2 is SVGAGI. Trimming removed 6 bases from V and 2 bases from J, with 11 bases in between. The CDR3 DNA reads TGTGCCAGCAGGGGTAGCGAGTCCAAAAACATTCAGTACTTC. It yields the protein CASRGSESKNIQYF.

This clone was counted a few times. V and J are TRBV14 and TRBJ1-1; D not resolved. V lost 5 bases and J 3 bases, leaving 4 bases between the germline ends. Germline V gives CDR1 SGHDN, CDR2 FVKESK. The CDR3 consists of 11 residues. CDR3 amino acids: CASSSDTEAFF. As DNA, the CDR3 is TGTGCCAGCAGCTCAGACACTGAAGCTTTCTTT.

CDR3 sequence (DNA): TGTGCCTGGAGTGTACTGGGAGACCTCTATGGCTACACCTTC. Translating it yields CAWSVLGDLYGYTF. The chain recombines TRBV30 with TRBJ1-2; no reliable D call. This CDR3 has 14 amino acids. V lost 0 bases and J lost 4, with 12 bases in between. Germline-derived CDR1 and CDR2 are GTSNPN and SVGIG (reference sequence).

V and J are TRBV5-6 and TRBJ1-6; D possibly corresponds to TRBD1 (5 bases). CDR1 is SGHDT and CDR2 is YYEEEE in the germline V gene. The CDR3 extends over 12 amino acids. Between the trimmed V and J ends, which lost 2 bases and 18 bases, there was a span of 15 bases. The CDR3 DNA reads as TGTGCCAGCAGCTTAATCGGGGCTCGACACCACTTT. Amino acids: CASSLIGARHHF.

The table lists this clone with a count of one. V and J are TRBV27 and TRBJ1-1; unclear D gene. V was pared by 2 bases and J by 6 bases, with 10 bases between. CDR3 size: 13 residues. Germline assignment: CDR1 MNHEY and CDR2 SMNVEV (reference sequence). The CDR3: CASSLSVGSEAFF. The DNA of the CDR3 is TGTGCCAGCAGTTTAAGCGTGGGCTCTGAAGCTTTCTTT.